This T cell receptor beta chain was recovered during a study of PD-1 blockade in classical Hodgkin lymphoma. General study findings and limits: The study found that TCR diversity rose significantly by C4D1 in CD4+ but not CD8+ cells. Among the patients, those starting nivolumab under 1 year after ASCT were excluded. Newly diagnosed patients were said to have less baseline TCR diversity than healthy donors did.

This table comes from immunoSEQ multiplex PCR, and its TCRdb copy is limited to in-frame clones, with some not included. The sample has approximately 89,000 clones, 83% seen once; the top ten hold 15% to 20%. Noted time point: cycle 4 day 1 (C4D1), after 6 weeks of nivolumab. With no exception, relapse followed autologous stem cell transplantation in all patients, and brentuximab vedotin exposure varied. When best responses were assessed, they were complete response, partial response or progressive disease. The CDR3 loop spans 13 amino acids. The ends were cut back, 1 base at V and 5 bases at J, with 8 bases in the middle. Germline assignment: CDR1 SGHTA and CDR2 FQGNSA. As concerns this clone: The antigen remains undetermined.

Sequenced here: peripheral blood mononuclear cells (PBMCs), sampled before the fourth cycle of nivolumab. This receptor was identified in a human donor with classical Hodgkin lymphoma. The V gene is TRBV7-2, the J gene TRBJ1-1; D unresolved. CDR3 sequence: CASSLGVQTEAFF. The CDR3 DNA sequence: TGTGCCAGCAGCTTAGGGGTACAGACTGAAGCTTTCTTT.